This T cell receptor beta chain was recovered during a study of chemoradiotherapy in HPV16-positive cancers. Trimming left V 6 bases short and J 1 base short, with 9 bases between. The CDR3 runs to 13 residues. Germline-derived CDR1 and CDR2 are LNHDA and SQIVND (reference sequence). Produced via immunoSEQ multiplex PCR; TCRdb's table is partial and in-frame only. The sample holds 7,000 or so clones, 89% seen once. This sequence originates from a human donor with HPV-associated anogenital cancer. The sample here was tumor tissue, taken from a patient who underwent chemoradiotherapy. The V gene is TRBV19, the J gene TRBJ1-1; weak D call: TRBD1 (6 bases). CDR3 nucleotides: TGTGCCAGTAGGGTACAGGGGAACACTGAAGCTTTCTTT. Its protein is CASRVQGNTEAFF.